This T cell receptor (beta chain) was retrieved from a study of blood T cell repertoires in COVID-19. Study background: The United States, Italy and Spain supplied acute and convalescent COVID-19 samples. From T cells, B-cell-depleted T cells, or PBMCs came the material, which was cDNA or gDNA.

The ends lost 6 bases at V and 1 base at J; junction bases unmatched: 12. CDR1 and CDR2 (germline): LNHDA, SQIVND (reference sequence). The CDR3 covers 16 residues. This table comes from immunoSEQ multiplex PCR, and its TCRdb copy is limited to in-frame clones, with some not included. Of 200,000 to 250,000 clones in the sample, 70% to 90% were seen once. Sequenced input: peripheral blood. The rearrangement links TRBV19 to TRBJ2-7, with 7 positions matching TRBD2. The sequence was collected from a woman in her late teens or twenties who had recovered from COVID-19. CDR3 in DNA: TGTGCCAGTAGCAGGGTAGCGGGCGATGGGTCCTACGAGCAGTACTTC. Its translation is CASSRVAGDGSYEQYF.